Below, one TCR beta chain is given with its context. Method: immunoSEQ multiplex PCR; TCRdb's copy keeps in-frame clones and lacks some. The sample consists of about 260,000 clones, around 82% of them appearing once. This entry belongs to a study of blood T cell repertoires in COVID-19. Germline CDR1 GTSNPN, CDR2 SVGIG (reference sequence). The J segment lost 0 bases and the V segment lost 1 base, leaving 4 bases of the junction unmatched. The CDR3 has 16 residues. Source material: peripheral blood. The chain is built from TRBV30 and TRBJ2-2; the match to TRBD2 covers 8 bases. The source of this sequence is a woman aged 50 to 60 who had recovered from COVID-19. The CDR3 DNA is TGTGCCTGGAGTGGGATAGCGGGAACGAACACCGGGGAGCTGTTTTTT. Its translation is CAWSGIAGTNTGELFF.